These 32 T cell receptor beta chains were sequenced from one sample in a study of shared T cell receptors in the human thymus. Produced via immunoSEQ multiplex PCR; TCRdb's table is partial and in-frame only. Here the sample spans roughly 660,000 clones, around 89% being singletons. A further study also used this sample, focusing on human thymus T cells.

The sequencing sample was made of thymocytes. These receptor sequences come from a boy younger than two with a congenital heart defect.

This clone has only a few counts. The chain uses TRBV19 and TRBJ1-4, with 10 bases identical to TRBD1. CDR1 LNHDA and CDR2 SQIVND come from the germline V gene (reference sequence). This CDR3 comprises 15 residues. Trimming took 7 bases from V and 8 from J; bases not matched to a gene: 10. The CDR3 protein is CASINGGQGEEKLFF. CDR3 sequence (DNA): TGTGCCAGTATTAATGGTGGACAGGGGGAAGAAAAACTGTTTTTT.

The chain recombines TRBV4-1 with TRBJ2-5, with TRBD2 matching over 9 bases. CDR3 length equals 21 residues. Trimming took 0 bases from V and 2 from J; bases not matched to a gene: 19. Germline CDR1 and CDR2: MGHRA and YSYEKL. The CDR3 DNA reads as TGCGCCAGCAGCCAAGACCCCCGCTGGGGCGGGAGGGGGTGGGGGCAAGAGACCCAGTACTTC. Encoded protein: CASSQDPRWGGRGWGQETQYF.

The chain links TRBV15 to TRBJ2-7; D is perhaps TRBD1 (6 bases). Germline values: CDR1 LNHNV, CDR2 YYDKDF (reference sequence). This CDR3 is built from 13 residues. V lost 1 base and J lost 5, with 9 bases in between. CDR3 nucleotides: TGTGCCACCAGCAGAGCAGGGGTCAACGAGCAGTACTTC. Translated, it gives CATSRAGVNEQYF.

The rearrangement uses TRBV5-8 and TRBJ2-6; D is uncertain. Trimming removed 6 bases from V and 2 bases from J, with 12 bases in between. This CDR3 has 15 amino acids. Looked up from germline, CDR1 is SGHTS and CDR2 is YDEGEE. This CDR3 reads CASTPDFPGANVLTF. In nucleotides, the CDR3 is TGTGCCAGCACCCCCGACTTCCCTGGGGCCAACGTCCTGACTTTC.

The chain links TRBV11-1 to TRBJ2-7; 8 nucleotides align to TRBD1. After removal of 2 bases from V and 10 bases from J, the junction contained 7 bases not matched to a gene. CDR3 length equals 13 residues. Germline values: CDR1 SGHAT, CDR2 FQDESV (reference sequence). The CDR3 spells CASSLRDRTGQYF. In DNA, the CDR3 is TGTGCCAGCAGCTTAAGGGACAGGACGGGACAGTACTTC.

This clone was counted between two and nine times. The rearrangement links TRBV15 to TRBJ2-5; 7 nucleotides match TRBD2. The CDR3 spans 19 residues. CDR1 LNHNV and CDR2 YYDKDF come from the germline V gene (reference sequence). Trimming cost V 5 bases and J 2 bases; bases outside gene matches: 20. The CDR3 reads CATSDGPAGVEGVQETQYF. The DNA of the CDR3 is TGTGCCACCAGCGACGGACCGGCGGGAGTAGAGGGAGTGCAAGAGACCCAGTACTTC.

The chain has TRBV5-1 and TRBJ2-7; 7 bases map to TRBD1. V dropped 2 bases and J dropped 3; count of bases not matched to a gene: 5. The germline CDR1 and CDR2 sequences are SGHRS and YFSETQ. The CDR3 has 14 amino acids. The CDR3 bases are TGCGCCAGCAGCTTTGGGACAGTTGACTACGAGCAGTACTTC. Protein: CASSFGTVDYEQYF.

V usage is TRBV6-5 and J usage is TRBJ2-1, with D maybe TRBD1 (6 bases). Germline V gives CDR1 MNHEY, CDR2 SVGAGI. There are 13 residues in the CDR3. V was pared by 4 bases and J by 9 bases, with 13 bases between. For the CDR3, the DNA is TGTGCCAGCAGTTCAAAAACAGGGCTTGAGCAGTTCTTC. It yields the protein CASSSKTGLEQFF.

The chain employs TRBV7-9 and TRBJ2-7, with TRBD2 matching over 14 bases. Germline CDR1 SEHNR, CDR2 FQNEAQ (reference sequence). This CDR3 is built from 17 residues. Germline trimming cut 5 bases from V and 4 bases from J; bases unmatched to any gene: 10. The CDR3 DNA is TGTGCCAGCAGCCAACCCGGGACTAGCGGGAGAACTTACGAGCAGTACTTC. This codes for CASSQPGTSGRTYEQYF.

The V gene is TRBV5-1, the J gene TRBJ2-1, with D tentatively TRBD1 (5 bases). The CDR3 has 15 residues. Germline CDR1 and CDR2: SGHRS and YFSETQ. Between the trimmed V and J ends, which lost 0 bases and 0 bases, there was a span of 7 bases. The CDR3 DNA follows: TGCGCCAGCAGCTTGGGACAGAGCTCCTACAATGAGCAGTTCTTC. Translation: CASSLGQSSYNEQFF. Variable domain in full (rest from reference TRBV5-1 and TRBJ2-1): KAGVTQTPRYLIKTRGQQVTLSCSPISGHRSVSWYQQTPGQGLQFLFEYFSETQRNKGNFPGRFSGRQFSNSRSEMNVSTLELGDSALYLCASSLGQSSYNEQFFGPGTRLTVL.

V usage is TRBV5-1 and J usage is TRBJ2-5, with 14 bases aligning to TRBD2. Losses at the gene ends were 4 bases for V and 1 base for J; bases not matched to a gene: 15. This CDR3 contains 20 residues. The germline CDR1 and CDR2 sequences are SGHRS and YFSETQ. CDR3 nucleotides: TGCGCCAGCAGCCCCGGCCCCGGGACTAGCGGGAGAGGGGGCCAAGAGACCCAGTACTTC. It yields the protein CASSPGPGTSGRGGQETQYF. The variable domain in full, with the rest retrieved from reference TRBV5-1 and TRBJ2-5, is KAGVTQTPRYLIKTRGQQVTLSCSPISGHRSVSWYQQTPGQGLQFLFEYFSETQRNKGNFPGRFSGRQFSNSRSEMNVSTLELGDSALYLCASSPGPGTSGRGGQETQYFGPGTRLLVL.

The chain has TRBV11-3 and TRBJ2-2, with 7 positions matching TRBD2. The V segment lost 3 bases and the J segment 2 bases; nucleotides outside the gene matches: 6. Germline V gives CDR1 SGHNT, CDR2 YENEEA. This CDR3 is 16 amino acids long. The DNA for the CDR3 is TGTGCCAGCAGCTTGGGAAGCGGGAAAAACACCGGGGAGCTGTTTTTT. Protein: CASSLGSGKNTGELFF.

This clone has just one count. The V call is TRBV6-5, the J call TRBJ1-1; 9 bases agree with TRBD1. V lost 2 bases, J lost 6 bases, and 4 bases stayed unmatched. CDR1 and CDR2 from the germline V gene are MNHEY and SVGAGI. The CDR3 covers 14 residues. The CDR3 region is CASSYQDRGAEAFF. CDR3 in DNA: TGTGCCAGCAGTTACCAGGACAGGGGCGCTGAAGCTTTCTTT.

V and J are TRBV19 and TRBJ1-5; unclear D gene. CDR1 is LNHDA, CDR2 SQIVND, per germline (reference sequence). The CDR3 has 18 amino acids. V was shortened by 5 bases and J by 6 bases, with 26 bases between the two germline ends. CDR3 sequence: CASSAPPGRAGVGQPQHF. DNA of the CDR3: TGTGCCAGTAGTGCACCCCCCGGCCGGGCGGGTGTAGGTCAGCCCCAGCATTTT.

V is TRBV4-3 and J is TRBJ2-1, with TRBD2 matching over 14 bases. The CDR3 runs 15 residues. Per the germline V gene, CDR1 is LGHNA and CDR2 is YSLEER. The V and J ends lost 3 bases and 7 bases, in that order; junction bases with no gene match: 2. The CDR3 sequence: CASSQGLAGVNEQFF. The CDR3 DNA sequence: TGCGCCAGCAGCCAGGGACTAGCGGGAGTAAATGAGCAGTTCTTC.

The chain employs TRBV9 and TRBJ2-5; perhaps TRBD1 as D (5 bases). Trimming took 4 bases from V and 5 from J, leaving 21 bases between them. Looked up from germline, CDR1 is SGDLS and CDR2 is YYNGEE. This CDR3 is built from 16 residues. CDR3 DNA: TGTGCCAGCAGCTATAGGGGCGGCCCAAGATCGGAGACCCAGTACTTC. This sequence encodes CASSYRGGPRSETQYF. Combining the CDR3 with reference TRBV9 and TRBJ2-5 gives the whole variable domain DSGVTQTPKHLITATGQRVTLRCSPRSGDLSVYWYQQSLDQGLQFLIQYYNGEERAKGNILERFSAQQFPDLHSELNLSSLELGDSALYFCASSYRGGPRSETQYFGPGTRLLVL.

The V and J genes are TRBV28 and TRBJ2-5, with D possibly TRBD2 on 5 matching bases. Germline lookup yields CDR1 MDHEN and CDR2 SYDVKM. The CDR3 covers 14 residues. V was cut by 6 bases and J by 7 bases, with 18 bases left in between. The CDR3 sequence is CASSSLPLGGTQYF. The CDR3 DNA reads as TGTGCCAGCAGCTCCCTCCCCCTCGGAGGGACCCAGTACTTC.

V usage is TRBV25-1 and J usage is TRBJ2-7; maybe TRBD1 (5 bases). The V gene's germline CDR1 is MGHDK and CDR2 SYGVNS. Trimming removed 6 bases from V and 2 bases from J, with 14 bases in between. The CDR3 is 14 amino acids. DNA of the CDR3: TGTGCCAGCAGCCCCCCGACAGAAACCTACGAGCAGTACTTC. Translation: CASSPPTETYEQYF.

The genes are TRBV5-4 and TRBJ1-4; the D gene is possibly TRBD1 (6 bases). The germline V and J ends were trimmed by 7 bases and 6 bases, with 16 bases remaining between them. The CDR3 covers 14 residues. Germline-derived CDR1 and CDR2 are SGHNT and YYREEE (reference sequence). This CDR3 reads CASSKGGGDEKLFF. As DNA, the CDR3 is TGTGCCAGCTCAAAGGGCGGGGGCGATGAAAAACTGTTTTTT.

The chain carries TRBV28 and TRBJ2-4, with D maybe TRBD2 (6 bases). Trimming stripped 4 bases from V and 8 bases from J, with 15 bases between. CDR1 and CDR2 from the germline V gene are MDHEN and SYDVKM. The CDR3 is 14 amino acids. The CDR3 reads CASSSKGLQDIQYF. CDR3 nucleotides: TGTGCCAGCAGTTCGAAGGGACTCCAAGACATTCAGTACTTC.

The chain joins TRBV5-1 to TRBJ2-5, with TRBD1 matching over 7 bases. This CDR3 region has 15 residues. The trim removed 4 bases at V and 5 bases at J, leaving 11 bases unmatched. Germline CDR1 SGHRS, CDR2 YFSETQ. The DNA of the CDR3 is TGCGCCAGCAGCCCGGGACAGTCCTACGAGGAGACCCAGTACTTC. Translated: CASSPGQSYEETQYF.

V gene TRBV6-5 combines with J gene TRBJ2-1; D possibly corresponds to TRBD1 (6 bases). Germline V gene data show CDR1 as MNHEY and CDR2 as SVGAGI. Trimming removed 6 bases from V and 9 bases from J, with 9 bases in between. This CDR3 region has 11 residues. DNA of the CDR3: TGTGCCAGCAGACAGGGTTTTGAGCAGTTCTTC. It specifies CASRQGFEQFF.

The chain carries TRBV2 and TRBJ2-3; 8 bases are a match to TRBD2. The junction had 15 bases not matched to a gene; V was cut back by 7 bases and J by 0 bases. The germline V gene encodes CDR1 SNHLY and CDR2 FYNNEI. The CDR3 is 18 residues long. CDR3 nucleotide sequence: TGTGCCAGCATCAACGGGGGGGCTAGCGGACCTAGCACAGATACGCAGTATTTT. Its protein is CASINGGASGPSTDTQYF.

This clone was found once. This chain uses TRBV4-1 with TRBJ1-4, with 9 nucleotides matching TRBD1. The CDR3 is 15 amino acids. Trimming cost V 4 bases and J 7 bases; bases outside gene matches: 7. Germline V lookup: CDR1 MGHRA, CDR2 YSYEKL. The CDR3: CASSPSGGQGEKLFF. The CDR3 nucleotides read TGCGCCAGCAGCCCTTCTGGGGGACAGGGTGAAAAACTGTTTTTT.

The J gene is TRBJ2-1, the V gene TRBV9; 11 bases are shared with TRBD2. In germline, CDR1 is SGDLS, CDR2 YYNGEE. The ends lost 4 bases at V and 8 bases at J; junction bases unmatched: 14. This CDR3 has 17 residues. The CDR3 spells CASSPLPTSGIGYEQFF. The CDR3 nucleotides read TGTGCCAGCAGCCCCCTACCGACTAGCGGGATTGGATATGAGCAGTTCTTC.

To note about this clone: The junction shows a germline mismatch at one end, possibly a read error. The chain has TRBV15 and TRBJ2-5; 8 nucleotides match TRBD1. CDR1 and CDR2 (germline): LNHNV, YYDKDF (reference sequence). The CDR3 sequence is 18 residues long. The CDR3 region has the DNA TGTGCCACCAGCAGGGAACGACCCGGGACAGGCCAGGTAGAGGCCCAGTACTTC. Translated: CATSRERPGTGQVEAQYF.

V and J are TRBV10-3 and TRBJ1-4; 7 nucleotides match TRBD1. Germline V gives CDR1 ENHRY, CDR2 SYGVKD. This CDR3 comprises 16 residues. The trim removed 4 bases at V and 8 bases at J, leaving 13 bases unmatched. CDR3 bases: TGTGCCATCAGTGTCACGGCAGTGACAGGGAACGAAAAACTGTTTTTT. It specifies CAISVTAVTGNEKLFF.

The chain combines TRBV4-2 with TRBJ1-2, with D possibly TRBD1 on 5 matching bases. V dropped 1 base and J dropped 3 bases, with 9 bases sitting between them. The CDR3 is made up of 14 amino acids. Looked up from germline, CDR1 is LGHNA and CDR2 is YNFKEQ. The CDR3 DNA sequence: TGTGCCAGCAGCCAAGTCAGGGTACACTATGGCTACACCTTC. Its translation: CASSQVRVHYGYTF.

The genes are TRBV4-3 and TRBJ2-5; D might be TRBD2 (7 bases). Germline values: CDR1 LGHNA, CDR2 YSLEER. The ends were cut back, 0 bases at V and 5 bases at J, with 22 bases in the middle. CDR3 length: 18 residues. The CDR3, as DNA: TGCGCCAGCAGCCAAGAGGGGAGGGGGGGACACCCGGAGGAGACCCAGTACTTC. It codes for CASSQEGRGGHPEETQYF.

The gene calls are TRBV6-1 and TRBJ2-7, with D possibly being TRBD2 (5 bases). V dropped 2 bases and J dropped 5 bases, with 7 bases sitting between them. The CDR3 is 12 amino acids. Germline values: CDR1 MNHNS, CDR2 SASEGT. The CDR3 coding sequence is TGTGCCAGCAGTGAATGGAGGAACGAGCAGTACTTC. It encodes CASSEWRNEQYF.

The chain employs TRBV5-1 and TRBJ1-2, with 7 bases matching TRBD1. The CDR3 has 16 amino acids. Germline CDR1 SGHRS, CDR2 YFSETQ. J was trimmed by 3 bases and V by 0 bases; bases with no gene match: 8. For the CDR3, the DNA is TGCGCCAGCAGCTTGGCCGACAGGGATGCTGACTATGGCTACACCTTC. It yields the protein CASSLADRDADYGYTF.

The rearrangement uses TRBV19 and TRBJ2-1, with 7 bases that match TRBD2. V was pared by 3 bases and J by 0 bases, with 11 bases of the junction left unmatched. This CDR3 region has 18 residues. Germline V gene sequence: CDR1 LNHDA, CDR2 SQIVND (reference sequence). The DNA of the CDR3 is TGTGCCAGTAGTATCGCGGGAGCGGGAATGAGCTCCTACAATGAGCAGTTCTTC. This sequence encodes CASSIAGAGMSSYNEQFF.